This is a list of T cell receptor beta chains from one sample in a study of CD8 T cells in Susac syndrome. Using its own MiXCR run on the immunoSEQ multiplex PCR reads, TCRdb lists one record per CDR3 protein. The sample has roughly 80,000 distinct CDR3 sequences, just over 90% seen once. The specimen sequenced was CD4+ T cells from PBMCs. The source is a human donor with Susac syndrome. CDR3s include the opening cysteine and the closing phenylalanine or tryptophan. D genes are given only for firm matches. Clone size is stated in some rows and not others, as once, few, many or a class when expanded.

J | size | V | D | DNA | CDR3
TRBJ2-5 | NA | TRBV24-1 | TRBD1 | TGTGCCACCAGTGACCCATCGGACAGGGGAGGAGAGACCCAGTACTTC | CATSDPSDRGGETQYF
TRBJ2-6 | NA | TRBV5-1 | NA | TGCGCCAGCAGCACTAACTGGGCTAGCTCTGGGGCCAACGTCCTGACTTTC | CASSTNWASSGANVLTF
TRBJ1-1 | NA | TRBV10-2 | NA | TGCGCCAGCAGGGGTCCTATGAACACTGAAGCTTTCTTT | CASRGPMNTEAFF
TRBJ1-2 | NA | TRBV20-1 | NA | TGCAGTGCTAGAGATCTGGGCCGCTATGGCTACACCTTC | CSARDLGRYGYTF
TRBJ2-7 | once | TRBV7-2 | NA | TGTGCCAGCAGCTTACAGGTGTACGAGCAGTACTTC | CASSLQVYEQYF
TRBJ1-2 | NA | TRBV6-1 | NA | TGTGCCAGCAGTACCCCCGCAATACAGGGTAACTATGGCTACACCTTC | CASSTPAIQGNYGYTF
TRBJ2-6 | NA | TRBV5-1 | NA | TGCGCCAGCAGCTTGGCCGTTTTAGGAACTGGGGCCAACGTCCTGACTTTC | CASSLAVLGTGANVLTF
TRBJ2-6 | few | TRBV6-5 | NA | TGTGCCAGCTCGGCTGGGGCCAACGTCCTGACTTTC | CASSAGANVLTF
TRBJ2-5 | NA | TRBV5-4 | NA | TGTGCCAGCAGCAGGCGGGACACGCAAGAGACCCAGTACTTC | CASSRRDTQETQYF
TRBJ2-3 | NA | TRBV5-1 | TRBD2 | TGCGCCAGCAGCTCATACAGGGCTCCGGGACTAGGGGAGCAGTATTTT | CASSSYRAPGLGEQYF
TRBJ2-5 | NA | TRBV20-1 | TRBD2 | TGCAGTGCTCCCGGACTAGCGGAGGAGACCCAGTACTTC | CSAPGLAEETQYF
TRBJ2-5 | NA | TRBV6-2/TRBV6-3 | NA | TGTGCCAGCAGCCGGGGAGGAAACCAAGAGACCCAGTACTTC | CASSRGGNQETQYF
TRBJ2-1 | NA | TRBV5-1 | NA | TGCGCCAGCAGGCCTACAGGGAGCGCCTACAATGAGCAGTTCTTC | CASRPTGSAYNEQFF
TRBJ2-1 | NA | TRBV7-9 | NA | TGTGCCAGCGGTCTAGATCGGGACAATGAGCAGTTCTTC | CASGLDRDNEQFF
TRBJ2-2 | NA | TRBV19 | NA | TGTGCCAGTAGTATTCGGTCGACTAGAAAGAACACCGGGGAGCTGTTTTTT | CASSIRSTRKNTGELFF
TRBJ1-1 | NA | TRBV27 | NA | TGTGCCAGCAGTTCCCACCTAGGGGGAGGGAAGAACACTGAAGCTTTCTTT | CASSSHLGGGKNTEAFF
TRBJ2-1 | NA | TRBV20-1 | TRBD1 | TGCAGTGGTAGGACAGGGGGACTACTAAAGGAGCAGTTCTTC | CSGRTGGLLKEQFF
TRBJ2-4 | NA | TRBV4-1 | NA | TGCGCCAGCAGCCCAGGGACTGGACAGACGCGGATTCAGTACTTC | CASSPGTGQTRIQYF
TRBJ2-5 | NA | TRBV24-1 | NA | TGTGCCACCAGTGATCGTCTACTAGTCAAAGGAAAGGAGACCCAGTACTTC | CATSDRLLVKGKETQYF
TRBJ1-3 | NA | TRBV29-1 | TRBD1 | TGCAGCGTGCGACAGGGCGGTGGAAACACCATATATTTT | CSVRQGGGNTIYF
TRBJ1-2 | NA | TRBV5-6 | NA | TGTGCCAGCCTCGGGTGGGGGCGAGGTTATGGCTACACCTTC | CASLGWGRGYGYTF
TRBJ1-6 | NA | TRBV7-9 | NA | TGTGCCAGCAGCTTAGATGTAAACCTTTCGCCCCTCCACTTT | CASSLDVNLSPLHF
TRBJ2-7 | NA | TRBV20-1 | TRBD2 | TGCAGTGCTAGGGGGACTAGAGCTGTCTACGAGCAGTACTTC | CSARGTRAVYEQYF
TRBJ2-6 | NA | TRBV13 | NA | TGTGCCAGCAGCTTAGGCCCGGGGGCGCGGGGGGCCAACGTCCTGACTTTC | CASSLGPGARGANVLTF
TRBJ2-1 | NA | TRBV29-1 | NA | TGCAGCGTTGAAGATAGAGGCAGGGTGGAGTTCTTC | CSVEDRGRVEFF
TRBJ1-1 | NA | TRBV14 | NA | TGTGCCAGCAGCCAAGTTCTGGGGGCTGAAGCTTTCTTT | CASSQVLGAEAFF
TRBJ2-4 | NA | TRBV14 | TRBD2 | TGTGCCAGCAGCCAAGTGGGAACTAGCGCGGGGGGTAACATTCAGTACTTC | CASSQVGTSAGGNIQYF
TRBJ1-1 | NA | TRBV29-1 | TRBD1 | TGCAGCGTTACACAGGGGGCGGCTGAAGCTTTCTTT | CSVTQGAAEAFF
TRBJ2-5 | NA | TRBV7-2 | NA | TGTGCCAGCAGCCCCACCCACCGCCTAGGAGAGACCCAGTACTTC | CASSPTHRLGETQYF